This note documents a single T cell receptor (beta chain) sequence. Antigen: not known. A far larger clone is a single base away, which makes a read error likely. Trimming at V came to 5 bases and at J to 10 bases, leaving 5 bases not matched to a gene. The germline V gene encodes CDR1 SGHAT and CDR2 FQNNGV. This CDR3 spans 11 amino acids. Unique molecular identifiers featured in each of the TCR beta cDNA libraries. Using its own MiXCR run on the PCR reads, TCRdb lists one record per CDR3 protein. The table lists fewer than 550,000 distinct CDR3 sequences, approximately 34% of them singletons. The data were taken from a study of post-analysis software for immune sequencing data. General study points: TRBV5-6, TRBV5-1 and TRBV20-1 belonged to a set of roughly five TRBV segments that were more frequent in patients than controls.

This sequence was found in a girl under 18 with multiple sclerosis. V usage is TRBV11-2 and J usage is TRBJ2-7; 7 bases match TRBD2. The sequencing input was blood. CDR3 protein: CASSPREAQYF. CDR3 nucleotides: TGTGCCAGCAGCCCTCGGGAGGCCCAGTACTTC.